What follows describes a single T cell receptor beta chain. What it binds is unknown. This sample is drawn from a study of cytomegalovirus exposure and HLA in healthy donors. The primer mix had 60 Vbeta and 13 Jbeta primers. Libraries were prepared by immunoSEQ multiplex PCR; TCRdb keeps only in-frame clonotypes and omits some of them. Among fewer than 150,000 clones listed, 60% to 80% were seen once. Broader study findings: TCR beta chains associated with HLA were, in a later analysis, more clonally expanded than equally common others. Available immune exposure information covered CMV serostatus only. Among TCR beta chains, those listed as cytomegalovirus-associated numbered more than 150. Sequencing likely generated an artifact that appeared as a cluster of highly shared sequence variants.

Germline V gene data show CDR1 as ENHRY and CDR2 as SYGVKD. The CDR3 extends over 15 amino acids. V shed 3 bases, J shed 1 base, and the junction held 3 bases outside the gene matches. The source material was PBMCs. The TCR originated in a woman under 40 in good health and CMV-seropositive. The chain recombines TRBV10-3 with TRBJ1-1; TRBD1 matches at 9 bases. The CDR3 is CAISEMGQGNTEAFF. CDR3 DNA sequence: TGTGCCATCAGTGAAATGGGACAGGGGAACACTGAAGCTTTCTTT.